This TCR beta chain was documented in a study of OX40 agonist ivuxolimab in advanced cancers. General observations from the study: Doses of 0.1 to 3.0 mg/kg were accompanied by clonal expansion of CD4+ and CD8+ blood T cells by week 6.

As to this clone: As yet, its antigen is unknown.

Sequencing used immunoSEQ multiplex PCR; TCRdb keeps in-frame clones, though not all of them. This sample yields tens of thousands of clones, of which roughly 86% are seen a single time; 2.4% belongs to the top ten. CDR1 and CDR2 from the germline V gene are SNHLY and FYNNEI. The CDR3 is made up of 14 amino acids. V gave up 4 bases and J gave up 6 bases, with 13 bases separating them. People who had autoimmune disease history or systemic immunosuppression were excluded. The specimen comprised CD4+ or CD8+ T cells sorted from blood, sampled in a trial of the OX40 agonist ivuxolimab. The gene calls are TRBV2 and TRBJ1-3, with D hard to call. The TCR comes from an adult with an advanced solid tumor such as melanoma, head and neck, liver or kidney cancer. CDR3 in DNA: TGTGCCAGCAGTGGGAAGGAGGGCCTAAACACCATATATTTT. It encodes CASSGKEGLNTIYF.